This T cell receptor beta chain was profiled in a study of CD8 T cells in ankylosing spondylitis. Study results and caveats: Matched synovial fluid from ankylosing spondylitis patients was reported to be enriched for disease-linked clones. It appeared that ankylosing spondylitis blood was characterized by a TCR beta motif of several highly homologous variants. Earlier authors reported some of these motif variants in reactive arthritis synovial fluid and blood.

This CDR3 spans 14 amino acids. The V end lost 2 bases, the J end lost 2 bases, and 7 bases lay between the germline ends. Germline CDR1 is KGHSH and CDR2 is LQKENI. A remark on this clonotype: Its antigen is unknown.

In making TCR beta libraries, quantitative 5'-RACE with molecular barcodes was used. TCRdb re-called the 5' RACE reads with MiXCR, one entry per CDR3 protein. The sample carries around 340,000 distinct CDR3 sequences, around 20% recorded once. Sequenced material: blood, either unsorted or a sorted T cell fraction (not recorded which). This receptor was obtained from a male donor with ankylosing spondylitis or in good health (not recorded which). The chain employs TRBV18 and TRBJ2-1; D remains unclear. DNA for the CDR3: TGTGCCAGCTCACCAGCCAGTGCCTACAATGAGCAGTTCTTC. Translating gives CASSPASAYNEQFF.